This entry lists 28 T cell receptor beta chains sequenced from one sample in a study of T cells in Graves' hyperthyroidism and ophthalmopathy. Amplified regions were TCR beta CDR3 sequences from RNA transcripts. Primed by the HTBI set, a first-round RT-PCR was run on the TCR CDR3. TCRdb ran MiXCR on the multiplex PCR reads and lists one entry per CDR3 protein. This table holds about 110,000 distinct CDR3 sequences, about 17% found once. The sample taken for sequencing was blood. These receptors came from a woman in her 50s with Graves' hyperthyroidism.

The V gene is TRBV6-1, the J gene TRBJ1-4; D ambiguous. The CDR3 consists of 18 residues. Per the germline V gene, CDR1 is MNHNS and CDR2 is SASEGT. V was cut by 6 bases and J by 8 bases, with 28 bases left in between. CDR3 amino acids: CASSPWATLEVPVEKLFF. Here the CDR3 DNA reads TGTGCCAGCAGCCCCTGGGCAACCTTGGAGGTACCAGTAGAAAAACTGTTTTTT.

Many counts were recorded for this clonotype. The chain recombines TRBV10-3 with TRBJ1-5; TRBD1 might be the D (5 bases). The CDR3 is 16 amino acids. Germline loops: CDR1 ENHRY, CDR2 SYGVKD. Trimming removed 1 base from V and 1 base from J, with 11 bases in between. The CDR3 DNA follows: TGTGCCATCAGTGAGTTTCCGGGGACGAGCAATCAGCCCCAGCATTTT. This sequence encodes CAISEFPGTSNQPQHF.

The CDR3 protein is CSVRGSTDTQYF. DNA of the CDR3: TGCAGTGTCCGGGGGAGCACAGATACGCAGTATTTT. The rearrangement links TRBV20-1 to TRBJ2-3, with a possible D match to TRBD2 (6 bases). The CDR3 has 12 residues. V was cut by 7 bases and J by 0 bases, with 8 bases left in between. CDR1 DFQATT and CDR2 SNEGSKA come from the germline V gene (reference sequence).

This clonotype was recorded many times. This chain connects TRBV5-5 to TRBJ2-1, with no clear D. CDR3 length: 13 amino acids. V was clipped by 6 bases and J by 0 bases, with 7 bases between them. CDR1 is SGHKS and CDR2 is YYEKEE in the germline V gene (reference sequence). CDR3 bases: TGTGCCAGCAATACTAACTCCTACAATGAGCAGTTCTTC. This codes for CASNTNSYNEQFF.

This chain uses TRBV30 with TRBJ1-1; 7 bases are shared with TRBD1. There are 13 residues in the CDR3. Trimming removed 1 base from V and 11 bases from J; junction bases left unmatched: 10. Germline V gives CDR1 GTSNPN, CDR2 SVGIG (reference sequence). The CDR3 nucleotides are TGTGCCTGGAGTGGACAGGGAGGGGGAAGGGCTTTCTTT. The encoded protein is CAWSGQGGGRAFF.

About this clonotype itself: A much larger clone differs from this one at a single base, so this may be a read error. This chain connects TRBV2 to TRBJ1-1; a possible D gene is TRBD1 (6 bases). The CDR3 is 14 residues long. Per the germline V gene, CDR1 is SNHLY and CDR2 is FYNNEI. This chain's CDR3 is CAGRIQGGDTEAFF. The DNA of the CDR3 is TGTGCCGGCAGAATACAGGGCGGGGACACTGAAGCTTTCTTT.

Comments on this clonotype: One end of the junction fails to match germline, which may point to a read error. The J gene is TRBJ2-1, the V gene TRBV12-3 or TRBV12-4, with no clear D. This CDR3 has 14 amino acids. The CDR3 reads CASGLVLAANQQFF. CDR3 DNA: TGTGCCAGCGGTTTAGTCTTGGCCGCCAATCAGCAGTTCTTC.

This clonotype was observed a few times. The chain recombines TRBV6-1 with TRBJ1-2; D gene unclear. The V and J ends lost 6 bases and 0 bases respectively, with 11 bases between them. The germline V gene has CDR1 MNHNS and CDR2 SASEGT. There are 14 residues in the CDR3. CDR3 in DNA: TGTGCCAGCAGGAGTGGCTTAGCTAACTATGGCTACACCTTC. It yields the protein CASRSGLANYGYTF.

This clonotype was picked up many times. The chain uses TRBV7-2 and TRBJ2-1, with 11 bases matching TRBD2. CDR1 SGHTA and CDR2 FQGNSA come from the germline V gene. Trimming took 1 base from V and 8 from J; bases not matched to a gene: 7. The CDR3 covers 16 residues. The CDR3 spells CASSLESSGRIHEQFF. DNA of the CDR3: TGTGCCAGCAGCTTAGAATCTAGCGGGAGGATTCATGAGCAGTTCTTC.

At least ten counts were recorded for this clonotype. V is TRBV29-1 and J is TRBJ2-5; a weak D match, TRBD2 (6 bases). The CDR3 sequence is 15 residues long. V was pared by 4 bases and J by 3 bases, with 18 bases between. Germline CDR1 and CDR2: SQVTM and ANQGSEA. The CDR3 region has the DNA TGCAGCGTTGCGTTCGGTACTAGCACAAAAGAGACCCAGTACTTC. Translated, it gives CSVAFGTSTKETQYF.

V usage is TRBV28 and J usage is TRBJ1-5, with D possibly being TRBD1 (6 bases). Germline-derived CDR1 and CDR2 are MDHEN and SYDVKM. The CDR3 runs to 14 residues. The V end was cut by 7 bases, the J end by 1 base, with 11 bases between. Here the CDR3 reads CASTWDTSNQPQHF. DNA of the CDR3: TGTGCCAGCACCTGGGACACCAGCAATCAGCCCCAGCATTTT.

This clonotype occurred once. The chain links TRBV18 to TRBJ2-1; 11 bases map to TRBD2. V was clipped by 0 bases and J by 6 bases; unmatched bases: 4. There are 16 residues in the CDR3. CDR1 is KGHSH, CDR2 LQKENI, per germline. The CDR3 region is CASSPPMGLAVNEQFF. As DNA, the CDR3 is TGTGCCAGCTCACCACCGATGGGACTAGCGGTCAATGAGCAGTTCTTC.

This clonotype was seen at least ten times. The V gene is TRBV7-6, the J gene TRBJ2-3; D is uncertain. This CDR3 comprises 12 residues. Per the germline V gene, CDR1 is SGHVS and CDR2 is FNYEAQ. Between the trimmed V and J ends, which lost 1 base and 5 bases, there was a span of 4 bases. The CDR3 reads CASSLGLDTQYF. CDR3 bases: TGTGCCAGCAGCTTAGGGTTAGATACGCAGTATTTT. Full variable domain (remainder filled in from reference TRBV7-6 and TRBJ2-3): GAGVSQSPRYKVTKRGQDVALRCDPISGHVSLYWYRQALGQGPEFLTYFNYEAQQDKSGLPNDRFSAERPEGSISTLTIQRTEQRDSAMYRCASSLGLDTQYFGPGTRLTVL.

Ten or more counts support this clonotype. The chain has TRBV29-1 and TRBJ2-2; unclear D gene. V was shortened by 8 bases and J by 8 bases, with 12 bases between the two germline ends. The germline gives CDR1 SQVTM, CDR2 ANQGSEA. The CDR3 is 11 residues long. For the CDR3, the DNA is TGCAGCCTCCGGGTGAGGGGGGAGCTGTTTTTT. This codes for CSLRVRGELFF.

Details on this clonotype: Its ends do not fully match the called genes, so a read error is possible. The chain recombines TRBV7-8 with TRBJ2-1; 9 nucleotides line up with TRBD1. The germline V gene has CDR1 SGHVS and CDR2 FQNEAQ. CDR3 length equals 15 residues. This CDR3 is CASRSAGTGSNERFF. In DNA form, the CDR3 reads TGTGCCAGCAGGTCCGCCGGGACAGGGAGCAATGAGCGGTTCTTC.

This clonotype occurred many times. The chain links TRBV27 to TRBJ1-3, with TRBD1 identical over 7 bases. Germline loops: CDR1 MNHEY, CDR2 SMNVEV (reference sequence). V trimming: 6 bases; J trimming: 11 bases; junction bases outside the gene matches: 10. This CDR3 comprises 13 residues. CDR3 DNA: TGTGCCAGCAGCCCCAGGGGGACGGCCGCCATATATTTT. This gives the protein CASSPRGTAAIYF.

This clonotype was seen ten or more times. The chain combines TRBV7-9 with TRBJ1-1; a possible D gene is TRBD1 (5 bases). The CDR3 runs 14 residues. In germline, CDR1 is SEHNR, CDR2 FQNEAQ (reference sequence). The V end lost 7 bases, the J end lost 3 bases, and 15 bases lay between the germline ends. DNA for the CDR3: TGTGCCAGCACAAAATCGGGGGGGGACACTGAAGCTTTCTTT. Translated: CASTKSGGDTEAFF.

This clonotype was counted ten times or more. This chain connects TRBV6-6 to TRBJ1-3, with D possibly matching TRBD1 (6 bases). The CDR3 is made up of 16 amino acids. Germline V gene data show CDR1 as MNHNY and CDR2 as SVGAGI (reference sequence). V shed 1 base and J shed 0 bases, with 10 bases lying between them. CDR3 sequence (DNA): TGTGCCAGCAGTTACTTGGACAGCTTCTCTGGAAACACCATATATTTT. Its protein is CASSYLDSFSGNTIYF.

This clonotype has ten or more counts. The chain has TRBV5-1 and TRBJ2-3; either TRBD1 or TRBD2 may supply D (5 bases each). The V and J ends lost 5 bases and 5 bases respectively, with 15 bases between them. Germline V gene lookup returns CDR1 SGHRS and CDR2 YFSETQ. CDR3 length: 14 amino acids. CDR3 sequence reads: CASRRDLTIDTQYF. For the CDR3, the DNA is TGCGCCAGCAGGAGGGACCTTACCATAGATACGCAGTATTTT.

Many counts were recorded for this clonotype. The chain recombines TRBV5-1 with TRBJ2-3; 11 positions agree with TRBD2. The germline CDR1 and CDR2 sequences are SGHRS and YFSETQ. V shed 4 bases and J 2 bases; nucleotides not matched to a gene: 6. The CDR3 spans 16 residues. In DNA form, the CDR3 reads TGCGCCAGCAGCATAGGGACTAGCGGCTACACAGATACGCAGTATTTT. This translates into CASSIGTSGYTDTQYF.

This clonotype came up many times. The rearrangement links TRBV5-1 to TRBJ2-7, with 12 bases matching TRBD1. CDR1 is SGHRS and CDR2 is YFSETQ in the germline V gene. CDR3 length: 17 amino acids. The V gene end was trimmed by 1 base and the J gene end by 5 bases; junction bases not matched to a gene: 10. Here the CDR3 DNA reads TGCGCCAGCAGCTTGTCTCCTCGGGGGACAGGGGGCCACGAGCAGTACTTC. Translated: CASSLSPRGTGGHEQYF.

This clonotype was seen ten or more times. The chain combines TRBV5-1 with TRBJ2-1, with 7 bases fitting TRBD1. Germline CDR1 is SGHRS and CDR2 is YFSETQ. The CDR3 contains 16 residues. V lost 0 bases to trimming and J lost 4 bases; unmatched junction nucleotides: 7. The CDR3 nucleotides read TGCGCCAGCAGCTTGGAAGGGGACAGCCTATACAATGAGCAGTTCTTC. Its protein is CASSLEGDSLYNEQFF.

In this sample, this clonotype turned up many times. The chain recombines TRBV2 with TRBJ2-1, with no clear D. Germline V lookup: CDR1 SNHLY, CDR2 FYNNEI. The CDR3 length is 15 residues. Trimming shortened V by 0 bases and J by 0 bases, and 6 bases separated the two germline ends. CDR3 sequence: CASSEARGSYNEQFF. CDR3 sequence (DNA): TGTGCCAGCAGTGAAGCTAGAGGCTCCTACAATGAGCAGTTCTTC.

The rearrangement links TRBV11-3 to TRBJ2-4; D is undetermined. The CDR3 runs to 14 residues. Trimming shortened V by 4 bases and J by 8 bases, and 15 bases separated the two germline ends. The V gene's germline CDR1 is SGHNT and CDR2 YENEEA. In DNA, the CDR3 is TGTGCCAGCAGCTCCCTCCCACCTAAGGACATTCAGTACTTC. This translates into CASSSLPPKDIQYF.

The table lists this clonotype with many counts. V is TRBV12-3 or TRBV12-4 and J is TRBJ2-2, with D unclear. V lost 6 bases to trimming and J lost 4 bases, with 15 bases between them. The length of the CDR3 is 15 residues. The CDR3: CASRPVSGPTGELFF. In DNA, the CDR3 is TGTGCCAGCAGGCCTGTGTCAGGCCCCACCGGGGAGCTGTTTTTT.

This clonotype was picked up many times. CDR3 DNA: TGCGCCAGCAGCCCAGGACAGGCCACTGAGCATGGCTACACCTTC. This encodes CASSPGQATEHGYTF. The rearrangement links TRBV5-1 to TRBJ1-2; 7 positions agree with TRBD1. V lost 4 bases, J lost 6 bases, and 12 bases stayed unmatched. This CDR3 region has 15 residues. Germline values: CDR1 SGHRS, CDR2 YFSETQ.

The chain links TRBV11-1 to TRBJ1-1, with D possibly matching TRBD1 (5 bases). This CDR3 region has 12 residues. Germline CDR1 SGHAT, CDR2 FQDESV (reference sequence). V lost 6 bases and J lost 1, with 6 bases in between. The CDR3 here is CASRQGNTEAFF. The CDR3 DNA reads TGTGCCAGCAGGCAGGGGAACACTGAAGCTTTCTTT.

In this sample, this clonotype turned up many times. The genes are TRBV5-5 and TRBJ2-2; D uncertain. This CDR3 has 15 residues. Trimming took 4 bases from V and 0 from J, leaving 10 bases between them. Germline V lookup: CDR1 SGHKS, CDR2 YYEKEE (reference sequence). For the CDR3, the DNA is TGTGCCAGCAGCCCGGCAGGCACGAACACCGGGGAGCTGTTTTTT. Its protein is CASSPAGTNTGELFF.